The rows below give T cell receptor beta chains drawn from one sample of a study of response to subunit inactivated influenza vaccine. A single record per CDR3 protein comes from TCRdb applying MiXCR to the RT-PCR reads. Of 800,000 or so distinct CDR3 sequences in the sample, approximately 22% were seen once. The sequences come from PBMCs from blood, collected more than 4 days after vaccination. The receptors shown here come from a man aged 45-65 years who received an inactivated influenza vaccine. Both conserved end residues are part of each CDR3. D genes are given only for firm matches. Clone size is shown for a subset of rows, as once, few, many or a class of expanded clone.

clone size: -; J gene: TRBJ2-1; D gene: -; V gene: TRBV20-1; CDR3 DNA: TGCAGTGCTAGAGTTTGGCGTAATGAGGGCAATGAGCAGTTCTTC; CDR3 protein: CSARVWRNEGNEQFF
clone size: many; J gene: TRBJ2-7; D gene: -; V gene: TRBV7-2; CDR3 DNA: TGTGCCAGCAGCTTAGCGGGGGAGCAGTACTTC; CDR3 protein: CASSLAGEQYF
clone size: few; J gene: TRBJ1-2; D gene: -; V gene: TRBV7-2; CDR3 DNA: TGTGCCAGCAGCTTAGCGTTGTCAGGGGTTGACTATGGCTACACCTTC; CDR3 protein: CASSLALSGVDYGYTF
clone size: few; J gene: TRBJ2-2; D gene: TRBD1; V gene: TRBV20-1; CDR3 DNA: TGCAGTGCTAAGCAGAGGACAGGGTTTGGCAACACCGGGGAGCTGTTTTTT; CDR3 protein: CSAKQRTGFGNTGELFF
clone size: many; J gene: TRBJ2-5; D gene: -; V gene: TRBV7-2; CDR3 DNA: TGTGCCAGCAGTTCGGACAGCAAAGAGACCCAGTACTTC; CDR3 protein: CASSSDSKETQYF
clone size: many; J gene: TRBJ2-7; D gene: -; V gene: TRBV29-1; CDR3 DNA: TGCAGCGTTGTCATTCCACCGTCCTTCCACGAGCAGTACTTC; CDR3 protein: CSVVIPPSFHEQYF
clone size: few; J gene: TRBJ2-7; D gene: TRBD1; V gene: TRBV5-1; CDR3 DNA: TGCGCCAGCAGCAAAACAGGGGCCGAGCAGTACTTC; CDR3 protein: CASSKTGAEQYF
clone size: -; J gene: TRBJ2-5; D gene: -; V gene: TRBV7-7; CDR3 DNA: TGTGCTAGCAGCCCCCTGCTAGCCCCTAAAGAGACCCAGTACTTC; CDR3 protein: CASSPLLAPKETQYF
clone size: many; J gene: TRBJ2-7; D gene: -; V gene: TRBV29-1; CDR3 DNA: TGCAGCCCCTCAAGTATCTCCTACGAGCAGTACTTC; CDR3 protein: CSPSSISYEQYF
clone size: -; J gene: TRBJ2-1; D gene: TRBD2; V gene: TRBV20-1; CDR3 DNA: TGCAGTGCTAGAGATCCTAGCGGGAGTTGGAATGAGCAGTTCTTC; CDR3 protein: CSARDPSGSWNEQFF
clone size: -; J gene: TRBJ2-1; D gene: -; V gene: TRBV10-1; CDR3 DNA: TGCGCCAGCAGTGAGTACGGGGCATCCTACAATGAGCAGTTCTTC; CDR3 protein: CASSEYGASYNEQFF
clone size: -; J gene: TRBJ2-5; D gene: TRBD2; V gene: TRBV9; CDR3 DNA: TGTGCCAGCAGTCGTACCGGGACTAGCGAAGAGACCCAGTACTTC; CDR3 protein: CASSRTGTSEETQYF
clone size: -; J gene: TRBJ2-1; D gene: TRBD2; V gene: TRBV5-1; CDR3 DNA: TGCGCCAGCAGCTTGTCTGATAGCGGGAGTTCGTACAATGAGCAGTTCTTC; CDR3 protein: CASSLSDSGSSYNEQFF
clone size: few; J gene: TRBJ1-3; D gene: -; V gene: TRBV7-2; CDR3 DNA: TGTGCCAGCAGCTTAGCAACAGGGACTGGAAACACCATATATTTT; CDR3 protein: CASSLATGTGNTIYF
clone size: -; J gene: TRBJ2-7; D gene: TRBD2; V gene: TRBV5-1; CDR3 DNA: TGCGCCAGCAGCTTGGGGAGCGGGAGCTACTACGAGCAGTACTTC; CDR3 protein: CASSLGSGSYYEQYF